Detailed here is one TCR beta chain. Profiled with immunoSEQ multiplex PCR; TCRdb holds only in-frame clones, not every one. The profile shows around 33,000 clones, around 85% of them singletons. These data belong to a study of STAT5B mutations in CD4+ large granular lymphocyte leukemia. CDR1 and CDR2 (germline): LGHNT, FRNRAP. The CDR3 spans 17 residues. V was shortened by 3 bases and J by 0 bases, with 16 bases between the two germline ends. The chain carries TRBV12-5 and TRBJ2-3; no definite D call. The sequence derives from a human donor in good health. The source material was CD4+ T cells from blood buffy coats. The CDR3 region is CASGFSGFMSSTDTQYF. In nucleotides, the CDR3 is TGTGCTAGTGGTTTCTCCGGATTCATGTCCAGCACAGATACGCAGTATTTT.